The clone carrying this T cell receptor beta chain occurred many times. Its specificity is not known. The germline gene is not matched at one end of the junction; a read error may be the cause. The CDR3 runs 10 residues. Germline V CDR1 and CDR2: SNHLY, FYNNEI. The record originates from a study of T cells in Graves' hyperthyroidism and ophthalmopathy. TCR beta CDR3 sequences were amplified from RNA transcripts. HTBI primers drove first-round RT-PCR of the TCR CDR3. TCRdb reprocessed the multiplex PCR reads via MiXCR and lists one record per CDR3 protein. Here the sample spans 560,000 or so distinct CDR3 sequences, just under 20% being singletons. Study-level results: A model built on 13 V-J features separated ophthalmopathy from stable hyperthyroidism.

V gene TRBV2 combines with J gene TRBJ2-5; TRBD2 aligns across 7 bases. The material sequenced was blood. This clonotype originated in a man aged 35 to 55 with Graves' ophthalmopathy. The CDR3 DNA is TGTGCCAGCAGCTCCGGGACTACTAACTTC. As protein: CASSSGTTNF.